The clone carrying this T cell receptor beta chain was seen only a few times. As yet, its antigen is unknown. Together with a sample-barcoded 5' primer, a J-beta primer mix was included in a second PCR lasting about 6 to 11 cycles. One entry per CDR3 protein, called by TCRdb with MiXCR from the 5' RACE reads. Here the sample spans 590,000 or so distinct CDR3 sequences, under 30% being singletons. The source of the sample is a study of blood T cells in healthy people across ages. General study results and limits: In long-lived donors, naive CD4+ cell counts and diversity exceeded those of aged donors. Per million T cells, TCR beta diversity dropped about linearly as age rose. Estimated diversity across one million T cells was deemed an underestimate. Conclusively comparing naive with antigen-experienced cells was impossible with unsorted PBMCs.

With V trimmed by 3 bases and J by 1 base, 1 base remained unmatched. Germline V gives CDR1 GTSNPN, CDR2 SVGIG (reference sequence). The CDR3 contains 13 residues. The clonotype originates from a woman of 80 years or more in good health. The chain couples TRBV30 to TRBJ2-3; 7 bases agree with TRBD1. Source material: blood. The CDR3 DNA follows: TGTGCCTGGAGCCAGGGGGGCACAGATACGCAGTATTTT. Its protein product is CAWSQGGTDTQYF.